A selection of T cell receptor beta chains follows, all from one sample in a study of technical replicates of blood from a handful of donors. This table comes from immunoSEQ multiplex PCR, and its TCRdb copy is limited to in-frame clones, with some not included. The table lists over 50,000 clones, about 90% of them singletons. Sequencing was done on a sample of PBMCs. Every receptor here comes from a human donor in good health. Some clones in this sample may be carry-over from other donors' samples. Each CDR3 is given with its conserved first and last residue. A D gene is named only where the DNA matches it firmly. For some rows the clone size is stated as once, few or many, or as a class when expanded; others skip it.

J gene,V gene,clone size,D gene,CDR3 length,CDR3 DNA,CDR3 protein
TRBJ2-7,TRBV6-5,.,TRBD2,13,TGTGCCAGCAGTTCCCTGCGGGGGTACGAGCAGTACTTC,CASSSLRGYEQYF
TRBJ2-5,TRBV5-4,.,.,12,TGTGCCAGCAGCTGGGAGTTAGAGACCCAGTACTTC,CASSWELETQYF
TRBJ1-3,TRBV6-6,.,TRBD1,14,TGTGCCAGCAAGGCAGGGGGCGTCGGAAACACCATATATTTT,CASKAGGVGNTIYF
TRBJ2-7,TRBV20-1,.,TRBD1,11,TGCAGTGGCACAGGGGGACATGAGCAGTACTTC,CSGTGGHEQYF
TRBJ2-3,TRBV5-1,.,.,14,TGCGCCAGCAGCTTCGGGACAAACACAGATACGCAGTATTTT,CASSFGTNTDTQYF
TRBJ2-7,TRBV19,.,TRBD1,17,TGTGCCAGTAGTACCATCGCAGGGGGCCAAAGTTCCTACGAGCAGTACTTC,CASSTIAGGQSSYEQYF
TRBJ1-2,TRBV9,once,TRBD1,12,TGTGCCAGCAGCTCGACAGGGGGCGGCTACACCTTC,CASSSTGGGYTF
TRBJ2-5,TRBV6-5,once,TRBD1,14,TGTGCCAGCAGACCCAACAGGGGGCGTGAGACCCAGTACTTC,CASRPNRGRETQYF
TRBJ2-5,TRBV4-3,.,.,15,TGCGCCAGCAGCCAAGATGAAGGACTCGGGGAGACCCAGTACTTC,CASSQDEGLGETQYF
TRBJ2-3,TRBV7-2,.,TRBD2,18,TGTGCCAGCAGCTCCACCTGGACTAGCGGCCGCCTTCCGGATACGCAGTATTTT,CASSSTWTSGRLPDTQYF
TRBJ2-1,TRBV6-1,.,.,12,TGTGCCAGCAGTGAATTGGGGGCTGAGCAGTTCTTC,CASSELGAEQFF
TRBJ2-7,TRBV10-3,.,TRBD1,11,TGTGCCATCGGGACAGCCTACGAGCAGTACTTC,CAIGTAYEQYF
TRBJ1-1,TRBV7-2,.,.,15,TGTGCCAGCAGCTTGCATGGCGGCAAGAACACTGAAGCTTTCTTT,CASSLHGGKNTEAFF
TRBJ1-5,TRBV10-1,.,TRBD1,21,TGCGCCAGCAGTGAGTCCGAAACCGGACAGGAGCGTGGTTATAGCAATCAGCCCCAGCATTTT,CASSESETGQERGYSNQPQHF
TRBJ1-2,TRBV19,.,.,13,TGTGCCAGTAGTATACAGGGAACGCGGGGCTACACCTTC,CASSIQGTRGYTF
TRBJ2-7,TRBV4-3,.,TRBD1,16,TGCGCCAGCAGCCAGGCCACCGGGACAGGAGCCTACGAGCAGTACTTC,CASSQATGTGAYEQYF
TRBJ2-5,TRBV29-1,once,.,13,TGCAGCGTACTAGGACTAAACCAAGAGACCCAGTACTTC,CSVLGLNQETQYF
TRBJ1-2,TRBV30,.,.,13,TGTGCCTGGACCCGAGGCAGGGCCGATGGCTACACCTTC,CAWTRGRADGYTF
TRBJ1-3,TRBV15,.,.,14,TGTGCCACCAGCAGGGGTGGAGGGGGAAACACCATATATTTT,CATSRGGGGNTIYF
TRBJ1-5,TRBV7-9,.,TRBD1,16,TGTGCCAGCAGCTTAGGGGACAGGGGATTCAATCAGCCCCAGCATTTT,CASSLGDRGFNQPQHF
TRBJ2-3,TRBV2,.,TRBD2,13,TGTGCCAAGCGGGGAACGGTGGCAGATACGCAGTATTTT,CAKRGTVADTQYF
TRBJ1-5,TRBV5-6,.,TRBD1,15,TGTGCCAGCAGCTTGCGGGACAGGGACAATCAGCCCCAGCATTTT,CASSLRDRDNQPQHF
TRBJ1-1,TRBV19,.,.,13,TGTGCCAGTAGTATTAACAGCAACACTGAAGCTTTCTTT,CASSINSNTEAFF
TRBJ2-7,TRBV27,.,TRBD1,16,TGTGCCAGCACCCCGGGACAGGGGAGGTTGGTCTACGAGCAGTACTTC,CASTPGQGRLVYEQYF
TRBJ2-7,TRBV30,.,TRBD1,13,TGTGCCTGGAGTGGGGACAGTGTCTACGAGCAGTACTTC,CAWSGDSVYEQYF
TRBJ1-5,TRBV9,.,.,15,TGTGCCAGCAGCGTGGGAGACAGGTTACGACAGCCCCAGCATTTT,CASSVGDRLRQPQHF
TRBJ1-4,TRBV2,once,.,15,TGTGCCAGCACGGGGACAAACCAGCCTAATGAAAAACTGTTTTTT,CASTGTNQPNEKLFF
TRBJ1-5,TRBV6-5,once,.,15,TGTGCCAGCAGTAAACACAGGGCCTCAGGGCAGCCCCAGCATTTT,CASSKHRASGQPQHF
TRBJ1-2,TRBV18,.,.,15,TGTGCCAGCTCCGGGGGAGGGGACGCAGGCTATGGCTACACCTTC,CASSGGGDAGYGYTF
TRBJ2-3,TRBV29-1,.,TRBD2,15,TGCAGCGTGCGTGGACTAGCGGAAAGCACAGATACGCAGTATTTT,CSVRGLAESTDTQYF
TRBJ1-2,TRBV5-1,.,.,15,TGCGCCAGCAGCTCAAGACAGGCCACGCACAATGGCTACACCTTC,CASSSRQATHNGYTF
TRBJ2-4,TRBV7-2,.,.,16,TGTGCCAGCAGCTTAGTAGGCAGGGGCCCCAAAAACATTCAGTACTTC,CASSLVGRGPKNIQYF
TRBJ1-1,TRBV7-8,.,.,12,TGTGCCAGCAGCATCGTAAACACTGAAGCTTTCTTT,CASSIVNTEAFF
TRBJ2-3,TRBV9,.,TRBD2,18,TGTGCCAGCAGCGTAGGGCATTGGTCTAGCGGGAGCACAGATACGCAGTATTTT,CASSVGHWSSGSTDTQYF
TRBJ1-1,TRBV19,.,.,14,TGTGCCAGTAGTATTGGCGGGGAGAACACTGAAGCTTTCTTT,CASSIGGENTEAFF
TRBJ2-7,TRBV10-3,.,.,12,TGTGCCATCACGACTAGTTCTTACGAGCAGTACTTC,CAITTSSYEQYF
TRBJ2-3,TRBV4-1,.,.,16,TGCGCCAGCAGCCAAGGTTTGGAGCCTAGCACAGATACGCAGTATTTT,CASSQGLEPSTDTQYF
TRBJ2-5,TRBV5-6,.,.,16,TGTGCCAGCAGCTTATGGGACAACAATTTGGGAGAGACCCAGTACTTC,CASSLWDNNLGETQYF
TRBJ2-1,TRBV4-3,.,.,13,TGCGCCAGCAGCCAAGACAGTTACAATGAGCAGTTCTTC,CASSQDSYNEQFF
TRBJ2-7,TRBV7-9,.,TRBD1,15,TGTGCCAGCAGCTTCCCGGACAGGGGATCCTACGAGCAGTACTTC,CASSFPDRGSYEQYF
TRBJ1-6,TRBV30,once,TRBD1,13,TGTGCCTGGAAAAGGGGGCACAATTCACCCCTCCACTTT,CAWKRGHNSPLHF
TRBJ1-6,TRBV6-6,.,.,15,TGTGCCAGCAGTTACGAGGCAGGGGCGAATTACCCCCTCCACTTT,CASSYEAGANYPLHF
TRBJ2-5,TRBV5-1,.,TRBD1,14,TGCGCCAGCAGAGCCCTGACAGGGGCCGAGACCCAGTACTTC,CASRALTGAETQYF
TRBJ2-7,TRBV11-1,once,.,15,TGTGCCAGCAGCCTTCCGGGGTCATTTACCTACGAGCAGTACTTC,CASSLPGSFTYEQYF
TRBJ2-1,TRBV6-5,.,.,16,TGTGCCAGCAGTTCCCCACGCGGGGCCTCCTACAATGAGCAGTTCTTC,CASSSPRGASYNEQFF
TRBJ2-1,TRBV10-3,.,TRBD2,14,TGTGCCATCAGCTCTAGCGGGAGCTACAATGAGCAGTTCTTC,CAISSSGSYNEQFF
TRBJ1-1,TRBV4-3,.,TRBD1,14,TGCGCCAGCAGCCAGTACAGGGGGCTTACTGAAGCTTTCTTT,CASSQYRGLTEAFF
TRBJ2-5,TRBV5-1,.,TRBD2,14,TGCGCCAGCAGCCGCGCGGGGGGTAGAGAGACCCAGTACTTC,CASSRAGGRETQYF
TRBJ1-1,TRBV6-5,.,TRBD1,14,TGTGCCAGCCAGACAGGGGCCCTAAACACTGAAGCTTTCTTT,CASQTGALNTEAFF
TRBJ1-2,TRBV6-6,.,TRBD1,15,TGTGCCAGCAGTTACTCCGGGACAGGAAACTATGGCTACACCTTC,CASSYSGTGNYGYTF